The TCR beta chain under discussion was sequenced for a study of CD8+ T cells in alopecia areata (dated by TCRdb to between 2018 and 2020). For context, the study as a whole: In both human patients and the C3H/HeJ mouse model, the study applied high-throughput TCRbeta sequencing to look at T cell clonal expansion in alopecia areata. RNA was obtained with the PAXgene miRNA kit for fixed scalp, the miRNeasy kit for PBMCs, and the RNeasy kit for mouse skin. Scalp clonality was compared across normal scalp (n=4), patchy alopecia areata scalp (n=8), and alopecia totalis/universalis scalp (n=8). On the human side, TCRbeta sequencing was run on scalp tissue and on sorted CD4+ and CD8+ peripheral blood T cells from healthy controls and from alopecia areata patients with either patchy or totalis/universalis disease. immunoSEQ multiplex PCR using 35 Vbeta forward primers and 13 Jbeta reverse primers was used to amplify TCRbeta CDR3 regions.

Trimming leaves V shorter by 11 bases and J shorter by 5 bases, with the junction holding 7 bases beyond the gene matches. Per the germline V gene, MDHEN is the CDR1 and SYDVKM is the CDR2. From the cysteine through the phenylalanine, the CDR3 covers 12 amino acids. Of all the DNA, just the CDR3 is kept, 36 bases in frame from base 1. Of note for this clone: Its recognized antigen is unknown. The input lacks base qualities; no much larger clone sits a single base away.

PBMCs were separated by density centrifugation and stained for CD3, CD4 and CD8, after which CD4+ and CD8+ T cells were sorted on a FACSAria. Scalp biopsies and blood samples were obtained from unaffected controls. Library creation used the immunoSEQ multiplex PCR assay. To provide template for TCR sequencing, every sample had RNA extracted and reverse transcribed into cDNA. First-strand cDNA was synthesized using SuperScript III with a 2:1 mix of oligo-dT and random hexamers. A synthetic immune receptor repertoire was used to assess amplification bias, and residual bias was removed computationally. On the study's bioinformatics: Raw reads were preprocessed to remove errors, and CDR3 was defined by IMGT conventions from the conserved cysteine to phenylalanine. Clonality was computed by normalizing Shannon entropy by log2 of the number of productive unique TCRs and subtracting the result from 1. Scalp TCRbeta sequences were cross-referenced with sorted blood CD4 and CD8 repertoires so that the CD4 or CD8 identity of scalp clones could be inferred. The table comes from immuneACCESS by way of TCRdb, which keeps in-frame sequences with V and J called. Part of the clones is missing from these tables; in studies checked, under half for an unresolved V gene and the rest for unknown reasons. V, J and clone size were drawn from that table, and D and trimming were deduced from the DNA. The sample table holds under 250,000 clones, of which more than 55% were seen once. The top ten constitute about 5.3% of the sample.

What the study reported, not specific to this receptor: Higher clonality and more expanded CD8+ clones were observed in lesional scalp than in normal scalp, particularly in alopecia totalis/universalis, a finding suggestive of antigenic drive. Scalp TCR repertoire analysis is complicated because resident alphabeta T cells in normal human skin are also sequenced, whereas mouse skin is dominated by gammadelta T cells. Compared with mice, TCR sequences shared between patients were less clear, possibly partly because of HLA diversity across the patient population.

This receptor was obtained from a human donor in good health. Sequencing was carried out using CD8+ T cells sorted from blood. The chain uses TRBV28 and TRBJ2-5, and TRBD2 aligns with 8 junction nucleotides. The DNA sequence follows: TGTGCCGCCGGGGGGGCAGAGGAGACCCAGTACTTC. Its translation is CAAGGAEETQYF.